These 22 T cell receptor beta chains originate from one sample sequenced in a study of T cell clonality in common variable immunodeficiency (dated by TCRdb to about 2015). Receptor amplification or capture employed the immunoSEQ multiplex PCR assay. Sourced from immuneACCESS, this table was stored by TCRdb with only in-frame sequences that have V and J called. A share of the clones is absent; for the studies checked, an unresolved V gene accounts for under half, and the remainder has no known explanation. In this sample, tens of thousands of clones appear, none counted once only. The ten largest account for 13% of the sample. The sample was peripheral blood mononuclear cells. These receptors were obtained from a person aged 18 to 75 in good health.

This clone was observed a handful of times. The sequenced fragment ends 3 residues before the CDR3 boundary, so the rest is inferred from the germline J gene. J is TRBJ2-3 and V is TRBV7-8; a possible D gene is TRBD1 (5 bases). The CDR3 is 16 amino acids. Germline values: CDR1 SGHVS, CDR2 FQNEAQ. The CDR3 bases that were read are TGTGCCAGCAGCTTAAATTCAGGACAAAGCAATCAGCCG. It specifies CASSLNSGQSNQP. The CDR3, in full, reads CASSLNSGQSNQPQYF.

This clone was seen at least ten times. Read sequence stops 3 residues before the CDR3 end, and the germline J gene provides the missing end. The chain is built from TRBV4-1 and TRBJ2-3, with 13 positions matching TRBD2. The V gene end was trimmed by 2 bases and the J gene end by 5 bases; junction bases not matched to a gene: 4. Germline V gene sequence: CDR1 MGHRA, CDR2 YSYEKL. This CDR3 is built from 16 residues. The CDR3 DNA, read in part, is TGCGCCAGCAGCCAAACACTAGCGGGGGGGAAAGATACG. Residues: CASSQTLAGGKDT. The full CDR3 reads CASSQTLAGGKDTQYF.

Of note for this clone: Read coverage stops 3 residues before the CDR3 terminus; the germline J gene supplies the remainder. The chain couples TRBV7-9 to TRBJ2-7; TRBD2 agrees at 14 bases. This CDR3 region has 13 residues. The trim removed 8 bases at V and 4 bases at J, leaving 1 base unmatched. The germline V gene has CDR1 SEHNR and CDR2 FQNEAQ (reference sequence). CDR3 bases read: TGTGCCAGCGGACTAGCGGGGGGTTACGAG. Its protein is CASGLAGGYE. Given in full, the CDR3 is CASGLAGGYEQYF. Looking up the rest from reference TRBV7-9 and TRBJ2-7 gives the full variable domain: DTGVSQNPRHKITKRGQNVTFRCDPISEHNRLYWYRQTLGQGPEFLTYFQNEAQLEKSRLLSDRFSAERPKGSFSTLEIQRTEQGDSAMYLCASGLAGGYEQYFGPGTRLTVT.

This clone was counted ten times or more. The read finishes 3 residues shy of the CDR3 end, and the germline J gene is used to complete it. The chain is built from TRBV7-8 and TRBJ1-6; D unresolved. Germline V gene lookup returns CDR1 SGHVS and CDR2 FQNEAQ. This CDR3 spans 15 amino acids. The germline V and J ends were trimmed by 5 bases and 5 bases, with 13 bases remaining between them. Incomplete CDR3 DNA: TGTGCCAGCAGCGCAAAGGTTGTGAATAATTCACCC. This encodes CASSAKVVNNSP. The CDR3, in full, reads CASSAKVVNNSPLHF.

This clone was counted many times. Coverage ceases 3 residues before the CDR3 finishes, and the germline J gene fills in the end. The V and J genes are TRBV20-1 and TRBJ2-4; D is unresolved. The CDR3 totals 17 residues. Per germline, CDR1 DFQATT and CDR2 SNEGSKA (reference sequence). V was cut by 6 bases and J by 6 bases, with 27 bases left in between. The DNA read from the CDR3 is TGCAGTGCCGATCAAACATCCCTCTCATTTTTTGGAAACATT. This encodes CSADQTSLSFFGNI. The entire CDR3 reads CSADQTSLSFFGNIQYF.

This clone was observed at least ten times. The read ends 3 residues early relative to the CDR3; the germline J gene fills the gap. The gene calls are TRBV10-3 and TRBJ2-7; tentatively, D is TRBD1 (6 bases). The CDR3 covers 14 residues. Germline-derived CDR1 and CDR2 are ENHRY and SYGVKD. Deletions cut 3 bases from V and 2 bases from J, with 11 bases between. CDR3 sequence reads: CAISDGTSAYEQYF. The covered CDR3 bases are TGTGCCATCAGTGATGGGACATCCGCCTACGAG.

The CDR3: CASSLGQGVDYGYTF. CDR3 bases read: TGTGCCAGCTCCCTGGGACAGGGAGTTGACTATGGC. The genes are TRBV18 and TRBJ1-2, with 9 bases matching TRBD1. The CDR3 end falls 3 residues outside the read, so it is completed with the germline J gene. V lost 6 bases and J lost 3; bases outside the gene matches: 8. The germline V gene has CDR1 KGHSH and CDR2 LQKENI. The CDR3 sequence is 15 residues long. The full variable domain, with the rest looked up from reference TRBV18 and TRBJ1-2, is NAGVMQNPRHLVRRRGQEARLRCSPMKGHSHVYWYRQLPEEGLKFMVYLQKENIIDESGMPKERFSAEFPKEGPSILRIQQVVRGDSAAYFCASSLGQGVDYGYTFGSGTRLTVV.

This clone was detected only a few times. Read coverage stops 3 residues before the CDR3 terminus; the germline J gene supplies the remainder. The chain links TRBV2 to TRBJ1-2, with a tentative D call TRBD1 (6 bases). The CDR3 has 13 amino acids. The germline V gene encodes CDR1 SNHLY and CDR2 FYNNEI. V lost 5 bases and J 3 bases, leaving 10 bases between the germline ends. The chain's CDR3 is CASSKDRYYGYTF. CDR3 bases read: TGTGCCAGCAGTAAAGACAGGTACTATGGC.

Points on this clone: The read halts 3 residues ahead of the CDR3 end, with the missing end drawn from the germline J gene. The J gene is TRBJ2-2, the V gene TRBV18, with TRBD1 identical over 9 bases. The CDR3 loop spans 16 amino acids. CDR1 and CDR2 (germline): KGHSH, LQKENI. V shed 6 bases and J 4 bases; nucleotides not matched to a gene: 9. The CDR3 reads CASSPPDRGFTGELFF. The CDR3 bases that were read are TGTGCCAGCTCCCCTCCGGACAGGGGCTTCACCGGGGAG.

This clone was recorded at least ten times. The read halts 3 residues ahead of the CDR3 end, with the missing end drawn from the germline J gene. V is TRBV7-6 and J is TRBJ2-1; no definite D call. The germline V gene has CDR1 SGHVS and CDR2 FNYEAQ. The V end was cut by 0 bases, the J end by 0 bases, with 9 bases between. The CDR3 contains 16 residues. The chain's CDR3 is CASSLAAPGSYNEQFF. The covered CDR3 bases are TGTGCCAGCAGCTTAGCCGCTCCGGGCTCCTACAATGAG.

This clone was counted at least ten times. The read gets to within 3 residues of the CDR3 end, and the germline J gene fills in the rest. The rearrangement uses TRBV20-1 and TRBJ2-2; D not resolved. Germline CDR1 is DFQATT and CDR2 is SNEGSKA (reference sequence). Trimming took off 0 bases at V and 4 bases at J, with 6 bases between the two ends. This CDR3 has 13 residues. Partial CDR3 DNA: TGCAGTGCTAGAGAAGGGTTCACCGGGGAG. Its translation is CSAREGFTGE. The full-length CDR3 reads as CSAREGFTGELFF.

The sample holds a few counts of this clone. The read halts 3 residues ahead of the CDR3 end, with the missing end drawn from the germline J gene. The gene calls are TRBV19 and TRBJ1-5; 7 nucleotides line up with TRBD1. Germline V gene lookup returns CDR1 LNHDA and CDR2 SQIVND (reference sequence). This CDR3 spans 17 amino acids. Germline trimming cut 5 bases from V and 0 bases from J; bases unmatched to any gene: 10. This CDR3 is CASSSQGRFGSNQPQHF. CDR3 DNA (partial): TGTGCCAGTAGTTCACAGGGGAGGTTTGGTAGCAATCAGCCC. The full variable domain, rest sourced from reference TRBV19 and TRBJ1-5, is DGGITQSPKYLFRKEGQNVTLSCEQNLNHDAMYWYRQDPGQGLRLIYYSQIVNDFQKGDIAEGYSVSREKKESFPLTVTSAQKNPTAFYLCASSSQGRFGSNQPQHFGDGTRLSIL.

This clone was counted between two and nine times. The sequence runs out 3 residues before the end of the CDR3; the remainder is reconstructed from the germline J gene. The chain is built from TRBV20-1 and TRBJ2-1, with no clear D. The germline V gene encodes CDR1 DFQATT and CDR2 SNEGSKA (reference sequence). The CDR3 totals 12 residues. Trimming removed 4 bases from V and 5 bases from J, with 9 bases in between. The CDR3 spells CSAKPPDNEQFF. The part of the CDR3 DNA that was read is TGCAGTGCTAAGCCCCCCGACAATGAG.

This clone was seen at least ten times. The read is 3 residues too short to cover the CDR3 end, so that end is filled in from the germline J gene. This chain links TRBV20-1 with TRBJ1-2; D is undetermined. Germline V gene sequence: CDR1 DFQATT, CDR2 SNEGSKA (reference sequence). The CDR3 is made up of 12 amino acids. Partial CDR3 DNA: TGCAGTGCTAGGACCCCGACTAGGGGC. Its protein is CSARTPTRG. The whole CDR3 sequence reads CSARTPTRGYTF.

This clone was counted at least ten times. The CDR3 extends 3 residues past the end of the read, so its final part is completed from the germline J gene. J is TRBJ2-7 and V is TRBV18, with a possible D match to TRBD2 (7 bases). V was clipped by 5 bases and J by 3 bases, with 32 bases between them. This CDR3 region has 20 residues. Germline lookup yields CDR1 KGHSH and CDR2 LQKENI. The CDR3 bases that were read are TGTGCCAGCTCAACCTTTCATTCGGGGGGCCGGATATCATCGAACTACGAG. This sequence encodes CASSTFHSGGRISSNYE. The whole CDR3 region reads CASSTFHSGGRISSNYEQYF. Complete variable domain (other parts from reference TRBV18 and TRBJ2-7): NAGVMQNPRHLVRRRGQEARLRCSPMKGHSHVYWYRQLPEEGLKFMVYLQKENIIDESGMPKERFSAEFPKEGPSILRIQQVVRGDSAAYFCASSTFHSGGRISSNYEQYFGPGTRLTVT.

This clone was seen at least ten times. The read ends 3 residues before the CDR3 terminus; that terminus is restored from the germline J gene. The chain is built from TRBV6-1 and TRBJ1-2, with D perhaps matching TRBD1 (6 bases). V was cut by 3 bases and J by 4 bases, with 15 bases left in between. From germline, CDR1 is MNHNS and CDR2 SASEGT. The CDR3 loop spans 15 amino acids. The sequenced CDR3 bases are TGTGCCAGCAGTGATGCAGGGGCTGTGCCCTATGGC. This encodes CASSDAGAVPYG. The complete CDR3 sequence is CASSDAGAVPYGYTF.

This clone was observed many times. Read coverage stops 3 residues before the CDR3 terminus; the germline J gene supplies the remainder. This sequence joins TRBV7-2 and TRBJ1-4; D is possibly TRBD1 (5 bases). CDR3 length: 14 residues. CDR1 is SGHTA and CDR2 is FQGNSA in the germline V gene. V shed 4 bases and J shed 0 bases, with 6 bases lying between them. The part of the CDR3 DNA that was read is TGTGCCAGCAGCTGGGGGGCAACTAATGAAAAA. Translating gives CASSWGATNEK. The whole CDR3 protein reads CASSWGATNEKLFF.

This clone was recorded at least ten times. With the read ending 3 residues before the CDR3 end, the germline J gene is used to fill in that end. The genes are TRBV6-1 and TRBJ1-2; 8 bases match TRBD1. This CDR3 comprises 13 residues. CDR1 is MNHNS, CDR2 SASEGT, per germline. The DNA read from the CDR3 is TGTGCCAGCAGTGTCGCACAGGGGGAGAAC. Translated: CASSVAQGEN. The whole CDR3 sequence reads CASSVAQGENYTF.

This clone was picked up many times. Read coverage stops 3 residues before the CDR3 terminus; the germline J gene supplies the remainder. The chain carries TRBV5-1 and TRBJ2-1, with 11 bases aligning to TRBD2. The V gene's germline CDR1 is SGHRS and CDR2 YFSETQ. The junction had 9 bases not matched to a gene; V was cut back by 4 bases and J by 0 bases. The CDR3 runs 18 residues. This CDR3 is CASSITSGGSGSYNEQFF. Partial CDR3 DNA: TGCGCCAGCAGCATCACTAGCGGGGGTTCAGGCTCCTACAATGAG.

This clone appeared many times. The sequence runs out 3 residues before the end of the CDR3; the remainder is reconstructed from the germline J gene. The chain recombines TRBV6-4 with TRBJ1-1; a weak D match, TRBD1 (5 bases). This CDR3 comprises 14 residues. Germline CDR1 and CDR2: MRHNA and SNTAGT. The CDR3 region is CASSESLRGRKAFF. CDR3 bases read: TGTGCCAGCAGTGAATCGTTAAGGGGTCGAAAA.

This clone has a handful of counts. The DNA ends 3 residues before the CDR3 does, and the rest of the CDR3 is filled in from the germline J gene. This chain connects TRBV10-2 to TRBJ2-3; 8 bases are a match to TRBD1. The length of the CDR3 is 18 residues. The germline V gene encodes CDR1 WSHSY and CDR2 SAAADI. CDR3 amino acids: CASSERSGGTGDQETQYF. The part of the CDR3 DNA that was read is TGCGCCAGCAGTGAGCGATCTGGCGGGACAGGAGACCAAGAGACG.

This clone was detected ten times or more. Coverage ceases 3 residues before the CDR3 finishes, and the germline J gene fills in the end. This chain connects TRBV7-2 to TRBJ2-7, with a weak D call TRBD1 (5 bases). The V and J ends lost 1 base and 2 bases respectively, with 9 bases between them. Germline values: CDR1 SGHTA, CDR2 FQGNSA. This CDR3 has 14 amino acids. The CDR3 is CASSLGGPPYEQYF. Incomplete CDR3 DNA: TGTGCCAGCAGCTTAGGGGGCCCCCCCTACGAG.